These T cell receptor beta chains were read from a single sample in a study of blood T cell repertoires in COVID-19. Using immunoSEQ multiplex PCR, the repertoire was profiled, and TCRdb retains in-frame clones only, with some absent. The data hold 88,000 or so clones, with roughly 83% observed a single time. Material: peripheral blood. All receptors come from a human donor in a cohort sampled during active COVID-19. Each CDR3 is given with its conserved first and last residue. A D gene is named only where the DNA matches it firmly. Only some rows state a clone size, as once, few, many or a class for expanded clones.

>TRBV24-1|13|-|TRBJ2-7|-
TGTGCCACCAGTCCCAGGGGAACCTACGAGCAGTACTTC
CATSPRGTYEQYF
>TRBV28|14|-|TRBJ1-4|-
TGTGCCAGCAGTTTCGGCGGAATTAATGAAAAACTGTTTTTT
CASSFGGINEKLFF
>TRBV7-8|15|-|TRBJ1-4|TRBD1
TGTGCCAGCAGCGATTACAGGGGAGATAATGAAAAACTGTTTTTT
CASSDYRGDNEKLFF
>TRBV2|16|-|TRBJ2-1|TRBD2
TGTGCCAGCAGTGTGCCTCTAGCGGGAGGATACAATGAGCAGTTCTTC
CASSVPLAGGYNEQFF
>TRBV5-1|15|once|TRBJ2-3|-
TGCGCCAGTACACCAAAAACATCTAGCACAGATACGCAGTATTTT
CASTPKTSSTDTQYF
>TRBV19|15|-|TRBJ2-3|TRBD2
TGTGCCAGTAGTATCCAAGCGGGGCGCACAGATACGCAGTATTTT
CASSIQAGRTDTQYF
>TRBV3-1/TRBV3-2|15|-|TRBJ1-6|-
TGTGCCAGCAGCCAATTTTTAGGGGAAGGTTCACCCCTCCACTTT
CASSQFLGEGSPLHF
>TRBV7-9|16|few|TRBJ1-5|-
TGTGCCAGCAGCTTTTCGGGAGGGGGTGGCAATCAGCCCCAGCATTTT
CASSFSGGGGNQPQHF
>TRBV7-2|15|-|TRBJ2-3|TRBD2
TGTGCCAGCAGCTATAGCGGGATGAGCACAGATACGCAGTATTTT
CASSYSGMSTDTQYF
>TRBV27|13|few|TRBJ2-7|-
TGTGCCAGCAGTTTAACAGTTATCCTAGAGCAGTACTTC
CASSLTVILEQYF
>TRBV5-1|14|once|TRBJ2-5|-
TGCGCCAGCAGCTTGGCGGTGAATGAGGAGACCCAGTACTTC
CASSLAVNEETQYF
>TRBV18|16|-|TRBJ2-7|-
TGTGCCAGCTCACCACCGGGGTCCACAGTCGGGGGCGAGCAGTACTTC
CASSPPGSTVGGEQYF
>TRBV19|15|-|TRBJ2-7|TRBD1
TGTGCCAGTAGTACACCGGGACAGCCCTATTCCGAGCAGTACTTC
CASSTPGQPYSEQYF
>TRBV14|11|-|TRBJ2-3|-
TGTGCCAGCAGCCTAGCAGATACGCAGTATTTT
CASSLADTQYF
>TRBV19|17|-|TRBJ2-5|TRBD2
TGTGCCAGTAGTAAGTGGGGCGGGGGACTTCAAGGAGAGACCCAGTACTTC
CASSKWGGGLQGETQYF
>TRBV18|15|-|TRBJ2-7|TRBD1
TGTGCCAGCGCCCGCCGAACAGGGGGTCGGGACGAGCAGTACTTC
CASARRTGGRDEQYF
>TRBV29-1|12|-|TRBJ1-2|TRBD1
TGCAGCGTCGAGACAGGGAACTATGGCTACACCTTC
CSVETGNYGYTF
>TRBV7-2|16|-|TRBJ2-1|TRBD2
TGTGCCAGCAGCTTAGCGACTAGCGGGACTTACAATGAGCAGTTCTTC
CASSLATSGTYNEQFF
>TRBV5-1|17|-|TRBJ2-1|TRBD2
TGCGCCAGCAGCTTGGGCCTGACTAGCGGAGGGGACCATGAGCAGTTCTTC
CASSLGLTSGGDHEQFF
>TRBV21-1|17|-|TRBJ1-1|-
TGTGCCAGCAGCAAAAACGACAGGGTGAGAATGAACACTGAAGCTTTCTTT
CASSKNDRVRMNTEAFF
>TRBV6-2/TRBV6-3|15|once|TRBJ2-7|-
TGTGCCAGCAGCTTCCAACCCGGACAAGCCTACGAGCAGTACTTC
CASSFQPGQAYEQYF
>TRBV5-1|16|-|TRBJ2-1|-
TGCGCCAGCAGCTTGGACGGGAGTTCACTCTACAATGAGCAGTTCTTC
CASSLDGSSLYNEQFF
>TRBV6-5|15|-|TRBJ1-5|-
TGTGCCAGCAGTTACTCGGGGGGGGAAGGTCAGCCCCAGCATTTT
CASSYSGGEGQPQHF
>TRBV21-1|13|once|TRBJ2-7|-
TGTGCCAGCAGCTTAGCGGGGTCCTGCGAGCAGTACTTC
CASSLAGSCEQYF
>TRBV5-1|14|-|TRBJ1-4|TRBD1
TGCGCCAGCAGCCAAGACAGGGGCGAAGAAAAACTGTTTTTT
CASSQDRGEEKLFF
>TRBV7-9|13|-|TRBJ2-2|-
TGTGCCAGCAGCTTACGGACAGCGGGGGAGCTGTTTTTT
CASSLRTAGELFF
>TRBV9|16|-|TRBJ1-3|-
TGTGCCAGCAGCTTAACTTCCGACAGCTCTGGAAACACCATATATTTT
CASSLTSDSSGNTIYF
>TRBV6-2/TRBV6-3|17|-|TRBJ2-3|TRBD1
TGTGCCAGCAGTTTCCACAGGGGCTCGGGGAACACAGATACGCAGTATTTT
CASSFHRGSGNTDTQYF
>TRBV5-1|17|-|TRBJ2-7|TRBD2
TGCGCCAGCAGCTGGGGGGAACTAGCGGGCGGTGCCTACGAGCAGTACTTC
CASSWGELAGGAYEQYF
>TRBV7-2|15|-|TRBJ2-1|TRBD2
TGTGCCAGCAGCTTAGCGGGAGGGACTATTAATGAGCAGTTCTTC
CASSLAGGTINEQFF
>TRBV27|15|-|TRBJ1-3|-
TGTGCCAGCAGTTTAGACCCAACAGGGCTAAACACCATATATTTT
CASSLDPTGLNTIYF
>TRBV13|15|-|TRBJ2-3|-
TGTGCCAGCAGCCTTAGCGGACGCTCCACAGATACGCAGTATTTT
CASSLSGRSTDTQYF
>TRBV4-1|15|few|TRBJ1-2|TRBD1
TGCGCCAGCAGCCAGTGGACAGGGATGGACTATGGCTACACCTTC
CASSQWTGMDYGYTF
>TRBV6-6|15|-|TRBJ2-1|-
TGTGCCAGCAGTTACTCCGGTAGCTCCTACAATGAGCAGTTCTTC
CASSYSGSSYNEQFF
>TRBV20-1|14|-|TRBJ2-1|-
TGCAGTGCTAGTCTTGGCGGCTATAACAATGAGCAGTTCTTC
CSASLGGYNNEQFF
>TRBV24-1|16|once|TRBJ2-2|-
TGTGCCACCAGTGATTCGGGGGCAGGGAGGGCCGGGGAGCTGTTTTTT
CATSDSGAGRAGELFF
>TRBV7-8|15|-|TRBJ2-5|-
TGTGCCAGCAGCTTAGTAGGGGGGACTAAGGAGACCCAGTACTTC
CASSLVGGTKETQYF
>TRBV2|12|-|TRBJ2-2|-
TGTGCCAGCCGGAGGGGGCCCGGGGAGCTGTTTTTT
CASRRGPGELFF
>TRBV4-2|10|-|TRBJ1-2|-
TGTGCCAGTTCAGGATCTGGCTACACCTTC
CASSGSGYTF
>TRBV19|16|-|TRBJ1-2|TRBD1
TGTGCCAGTACCGCCCGGAGGGACAGGGGGCCTGATGGCTACACCTTC
CASTARRDRGPDGYTF
>TRBV7-9|12|-|TRBJ1-2|-
TGTGCCAGCAGTTTTGACCTCCAGGGAAACACCTTC
CASSFDLQGNTF